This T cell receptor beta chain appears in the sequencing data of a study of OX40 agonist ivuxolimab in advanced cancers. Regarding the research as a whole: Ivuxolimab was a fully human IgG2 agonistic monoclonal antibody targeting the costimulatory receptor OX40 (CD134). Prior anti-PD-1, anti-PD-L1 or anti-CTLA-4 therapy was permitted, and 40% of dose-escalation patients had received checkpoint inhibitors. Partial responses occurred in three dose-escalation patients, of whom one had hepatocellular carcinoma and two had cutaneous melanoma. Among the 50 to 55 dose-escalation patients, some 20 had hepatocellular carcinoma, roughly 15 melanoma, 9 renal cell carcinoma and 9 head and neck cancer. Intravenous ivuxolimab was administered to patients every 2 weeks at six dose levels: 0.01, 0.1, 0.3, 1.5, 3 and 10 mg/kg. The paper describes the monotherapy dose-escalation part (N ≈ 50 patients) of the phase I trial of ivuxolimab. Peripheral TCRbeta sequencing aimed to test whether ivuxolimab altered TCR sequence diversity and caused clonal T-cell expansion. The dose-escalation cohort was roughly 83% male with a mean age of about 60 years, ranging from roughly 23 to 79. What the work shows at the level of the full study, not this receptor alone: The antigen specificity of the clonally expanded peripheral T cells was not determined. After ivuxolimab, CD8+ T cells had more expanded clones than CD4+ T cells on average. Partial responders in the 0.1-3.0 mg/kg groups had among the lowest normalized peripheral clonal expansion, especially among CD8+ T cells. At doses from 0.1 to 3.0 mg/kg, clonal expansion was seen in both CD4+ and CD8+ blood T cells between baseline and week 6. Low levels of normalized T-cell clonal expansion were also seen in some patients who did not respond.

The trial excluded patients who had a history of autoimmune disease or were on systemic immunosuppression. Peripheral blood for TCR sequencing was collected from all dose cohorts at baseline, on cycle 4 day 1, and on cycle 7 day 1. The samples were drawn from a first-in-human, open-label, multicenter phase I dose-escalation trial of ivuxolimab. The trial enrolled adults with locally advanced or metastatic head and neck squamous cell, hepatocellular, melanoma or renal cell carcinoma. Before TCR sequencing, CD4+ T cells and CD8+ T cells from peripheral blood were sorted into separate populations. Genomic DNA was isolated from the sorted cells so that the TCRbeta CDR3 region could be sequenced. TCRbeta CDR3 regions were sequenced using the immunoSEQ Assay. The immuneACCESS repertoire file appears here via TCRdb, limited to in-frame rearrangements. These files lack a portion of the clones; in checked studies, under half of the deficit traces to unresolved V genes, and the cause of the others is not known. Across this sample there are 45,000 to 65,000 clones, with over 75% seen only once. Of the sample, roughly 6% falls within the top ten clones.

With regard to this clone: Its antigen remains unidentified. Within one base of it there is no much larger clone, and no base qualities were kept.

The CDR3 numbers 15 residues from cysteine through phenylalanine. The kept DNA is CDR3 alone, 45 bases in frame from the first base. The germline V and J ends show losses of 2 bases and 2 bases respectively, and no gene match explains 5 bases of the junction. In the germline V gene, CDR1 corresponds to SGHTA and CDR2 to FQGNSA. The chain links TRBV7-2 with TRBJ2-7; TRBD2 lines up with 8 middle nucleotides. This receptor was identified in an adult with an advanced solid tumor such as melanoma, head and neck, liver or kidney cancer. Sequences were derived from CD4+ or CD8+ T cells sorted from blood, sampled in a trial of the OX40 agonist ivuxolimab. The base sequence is TGTGCCAGCAGCTTACAGGCGGGGGGCCCCTACGAGCAGTACTTC. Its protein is CASSLQAGGPYEQYF.